This T cell receptor beta chain derives from a study of cytomegalovirus exposure and HLA in healthy donors. The CDR3 contains 16 residues. Germline lookup yields CDR1 MGHDK and CDR2 SYGVNS. Between the trimmed V and J ends, which lost 0 bases and 3 bases, there was a span of 14 bases. Study outcomes and limitations: Presence/absence analyses treated sequencing depth as roughly uniform across donors.

This clone was counted only a few times. Its antigen is undetermined. Primers for the PCR totalled 60 Vbeta and 13 Jbeta. The protocol was immunoSEQ multiplex PCR, while the TCRdb copy is restricted to in-frame clones and leaves out a portion. The sample consists of around 110,000 clones, approximately 80% of them appearing once. Likely unrecorded immune exposures existed in these nominally healthy donors. The TCR originated in a man younger than 40 in good health and CMV-seropositive. The chain couples TRBV25-1 to TRBJ1-2, with D possibly matching TRBD1 (5 bases). Sequencing was performed on PBMCs. The CDR3 DNA follows: TGTGCCAGCAGTGAATACCCCGAAGGGGCGGACTATGGCTACACCTTC. This translates into CASSEYPEGADYGYTF.